This passage covers 6 T cell receptor beta chains from one sample sequenced in a study of a mutant IDH1 vaccine in newly diagnosed glioma. Time point specified: week 35, safety follow-up. It was 300 ug of mutant IDH1 20-mer peptide that made up each vaccine dose, given with topical imiquimod. No cognate antigen is known for these TCRs. Produced via immunoSEQ multiplex PCR; TCRdb's table is partial and in-frame only. Among tens of thousands of clones listed, 70% to 90% were seen once. The source material was PBMCs, sampled from a glioma patient whose treatment included an IDH1 peptide vaccine. The receptors shown here come from a man aged 30-40 years with glioma.

The chain has TRBV5-4 and TRBJ1-1, with D hard to call. CDR1 is SGHNT and CDR2 is YYREEE in the germline V gene (reference sequence). V lost 2 bases and J 2 bases, leaving 13 bases between the germline ends. There are 15 residues in the CDR3. The CDR3 here is CASSFSYGDNTEAFF. CDR3 DNA sequence: TGTGCCAGCAGCTTTTCCTACGGCGATAACACTGAAGCTTTCTTT.

This rearrangement joins TRBV6-1 to TRBJ1-3, with 8 bases matching TRBD1. The CDR3 sequence is 15 residues long. The trim removed 6 bases at V and 0 bases at J, leaving 4 bases unmatched. Germline loops: CDR1 MNHNS, CDR2 SASEGT. CDR3 coding DNA: TGTGCCAGCAGCACAGGGGGGGACTCTGGAAACACCATATATTTT. Amino acids: CASSTGGDSGNTIYF.

This clone has a single count. The rearrangement uses TRBV5-5 and TRBJ1-5; perhaps TRBD1 as D (6 bases). CDR1 SGHKS and CDR2 YYEKEE come from the germline V gene (reference sequence). V was clipped by 0 bases and J by 6 bases, with 13 bases between them. The CDR3 totals 15 residues. CDR3 sequence: CASSLGAGDIQPQHF. DNA of the CDR3: TGTGCCAGCAGCTTGGGGGCAGGGGACATTCAGCCCCAGCATTTT.

The V gene is TRBV10-3, the J gene TRBJ1-6; D not certain. Trimming cost V 0 bases and J 7 bases, with 13 bases left between them. The CDR3 sequence is 16 residues long. The V gene's germline CDR1 is ENHRY and CDR2 SYGVKD. The CDR3 region has the DNA TGTGCCATCAGTGAGTCCGTAGGCCTGGGGAATTCACCCCTCCACTTT. It codes for CAISESVGLGNSPLHF.

V gene TRBV19 combines with J gene TRBJ1-3; D unresolved. Looked up from germline, CDR1 is LNHDA and CDR2 is SQIVND (reference sequence). Trimming removed 7 bases at V and 0 bases at J, with 10 bases between. The CDR3 runs 14 residues. The CDR3 reads CASKDRPSGNTIYF. As DNA, the CDR3 is TGTGCCAGTAAGGATAGGCCCTCTGGAAACACCATATATTTT. The whole variable domain, remainder taken from reference TRBV19 and TRBJ1-3, is DGGITQSPKYLFRKEGQNVTLSCEQNLNHDAMYWYRQDPGQGLRLIYYSQIVNDFQKGDIAEGYSVSREKKESFPLTVTSAQKNPTAFYLCASKDRPSGNTIYFGEGSWLTVV.

For the CDR3, the DNA is TGTGCCTTAAAGACGGCTACAAGGTCACCCCTCCACTTT. It is translated as CALKTATRSPLHF. The chain recombines TRBV30 with TRBJ1-6; D not certain. Germline CDR1 reads GTSNPN; CDR2 reads SVGIG (reference sequence). The V end was cut by 7 bases, the J end by 10 bases, with 17 bases between. This CDR3 is built from 13 residues.